A single sample is the source of the 7 T cell receptor beta chains below, sequenced in a study of radiotherapy plus CTLA-4 blockade in lung cancer. Assay used: immunoSEQ multiplex PCR; TCRdb lists only in-frame clones, some missing. This table has 52,000 or so clones, about 80% appearing once. The sample here was peripheral blood, taken from a patient treated with radiotherapy plus ipilimumab. These receptors came from a human donor with non-small cell lung cancer whose response to radiotherapy plus ipilimumab could not be evaluated.

V gene TRBV7-9 combines with J gene TRBJ2-7, with 11 bases fitting TRBD1. CDR1 SEHNR and CDR2 FQNEAQ come from the germline V gene (reference sequence). The trim removed 8 bases at V and 2 bases at J, leaving 5 bases unmatched. The CDR3 contains 14 residues. The CDR3 protein is CASGRTGGAYEQYF. CDR3 coding DNA: TGTGCCAGCGGAAGGACAGGGGGCGCCTACGAGCAGTACTTC.

This sequence joins TRBV5-6 and TRBJ2-3; 11 positions agree with TRBD2. From germline, CDR1 is SGHDT and CDR2 YYEEEE. The CDR3 totals 16 residues. The ends lost 2 bases at V and 2 bases at J; junction bases unmatched: 4. The CDR3 DNA reads TGTGCCAGCAGCTTCGGGACTAGCGGCTACACAGATACGCAGTATTTT. This gives the protein CASSFGTSGYTDTQYF.

The rearrangement uses TRBV6-6 and TRBJ2-2, with D unresolved. The V gene's germline CDR1 is MNHNY and CDR2 SVGAGI (reference sequence). The CDR3 is 13 amino acids. Trimming took 6 bases from V and 8 from J, leaving 13 bases between them. The CDR3 loop is CASSQPSQGELFF. The DNA of the CDR3 is TGTGCCAGCAGCCAACCCTCACAGGGGGAGCTGTTTTTT.

V and J are TRBV4-3 and TRBJ1-3, with D perhaps matching TRBD1 (6 bases). Germline V lookup: CDR1 LGHNA, CDR2 YSLEER. This CDR3 spans 17 amino acids. Trimming cost V 0 bases and J 7 bases, with 19 bases left between them. CDR3 protein: CASSQEALQQGGNTIYF. The CDR3 region has the DNA TGCGCCAGCAGCCAAGAAGCCCTACAACAGGGAGGGAACACCATATATTTT.

The chain joins TRBV7-9 to TRBJ2-1; the match to TRBD2 covers 13 bases. The CDR3 totals 16 residues. After removal of 5 bases from V and 2 bases from J, the junction contained 3 bases not matched to a gene. Germline V gene lookup returns CDR1 SEHNR and CDR2 FQNEAQ (reference sequence). CDR3 nucleotides: TGTGCCAGCAGCCTGGGACTAGCGGGAACCTACAATGAGCAGTTCTTC. Translation gives CASSLGLAGTYNEQFF.

The V and J genes are TRBV11-2 and TRBJ2-5; TRBD1 matches 8 bases. Germline CDR1 is SGHAT and CDR2 is FQNNGV. V shed 2 bases and J 13 bases; nucleotides not matched to a gene: 6. The CDR3 spans 12 residues. DNA for the CDR3: TGTGCCAGCAGCTTAACCGGACAGGGATGGTACTTC. It encodes CASSLTGQGWYF.

V usage is TRBV5-1 and J usage is TRBJ2-1; D gene uncertain. There are 12 residues in the CDR3. Trimming took off 4 bases at V and 6 bases at J, with 8 bases between the two ends. The germline CDR1 and CDR2 sequences are SGHRS and YFSETQ. This CDR3 is CASSQTRNEQFF. The CDR3 DNA sequence: TGCGCCAGCAGCCAGACTCGCAATGAGCAGTTCTTC.